A single sample is the source of the 9 T cell receptor beta chains below, sequenced in a study of blood T cell repertoires in COVID-19 (dated by TCRdb to 2020 to 2021). Receptors were amplified or captured by the immunoSEQ multiplex PCR assay. The source is immuneACCESS, and TCRdb retained only in-frame sequences with V and J called. Part of the clones is not carried over; for the studies checked, unresolved V genes explain less than half of this, and the remainder is unexplained. The sample records some 96,000 clones, around 85% of which are singletons. Of the sample, roughly 12% falls within the top ten clones. Sequenced material: peripheral blood. Receptors originate from a human donor in a cohort sampled during active COVID-19.

The chain is built from TRBV7-9 and TRBJ1-2; D is undetermined. The CDR3 sequence is 11 residues long. Trimming took 8 bases from V and 3 from J, leaving 7 bases between them. Germline values: CDR1 SEHNR, CDR2 FQNEAQ (reference sequence). CDR3 sequence: CASSADYGYTF. The CDR3 coding sequence is TGTGCCAGCTCGGCGGACTATGGCTACACCTTC. The whole variable domain, remainder taken from reference TRBV7-9 and TRBJ1-2, is DTGVSQNPRHKITKRGQNVTFRCDPISEHNRLYWYRQTLGQGPEFLTYFQNEAQLEKSRLLSDRFSAERPKGSFSTLEIQRTEQGDSAMYLCASSADYGYTFGSGTRLTVV.

The J gene is TRBJ2-4, the V gene TRBV2, with D possibly being TRBD1 (7 bases). The CDR3 covers 12 residues. CDR1 and CDR2 (germline): SNHLY, FYNNEI. V was shortened by 6 bases and J by 9 bases, with 12 bases between the two germline ends. CDR3 amino acids: CASRPQGGIQYF. The CDR3 coding sequence is TGTGCCAGCAGACCGCAGGGGGGCATTCAGTACTTC.

This chain joins TRBV12-3 or TRBV12-4 and TRBJ1-2; D uncertain. The CDR3 has 11 amino acids. V dropped 8 bases and J dropped 0 bases, with 4 bases sitting between them. CDR3 nucleotide sequence: TGTGCCAGCGGCACTAACTATGGCTACACCTTC. As protein: CASGTNYGYTF.

The V gene is TRBV25-1, the J gene TRBJ2-7; 9 nucleotides match TRBD2. Germline V gene sequence: CDR1 MGHDK, CDR2 SYGVNS. V trimming: 6 bases; J trimming: 7 bases; junction bases outside the gene matches: 7. The CDR3 length is 13 residues. The CDR3 spells CASSGLASPEQYF. CDR3 DNA sequence: TGTGCCAGCAGCGGACTAGCGTCACCGGAGCAGTACTTC.

V gene TRBV2 combines with J gene TRBJ2-3; TRBD1 aligns across 9 bases. The CDR3 has 15 amino acids. V lost 6 bases, J lost 1 base, and 5 bases stayed unmatched. The germline V gene has CDR1 SNHLY and CDR2 FYNNEI. This chain's CDR3 is CASSGDRAGTDTQYF. The CDR3, as DNA: TGTGCCAGCAGCGGGGACAGGGCGGGCACAGATACGCAGTATTTT.

CDR3 in amino acids: CASSPTAGGIHTQYF. The CDR3 nucleotides are TGTGCCAGCTCACCAACGGCAGGGGGCATCCATACGCAGTATTTT. This chain connects TRBV18 to TRBJ2-3; TRBD1 matches 8 bases. The CDR3 has 15 amino acids. Trimming at V came to 2 bases and at J to 7 bases, leaving 8 bases not matched to a gene. Germline lookup yields CDR1 KGHSH and CDR2 LQKENI.

The J gene is TRBJ1-2, the V gene TRBV5-4; D unresolved. Germline CDR1 and CDR2: SGHNT and YYREEE (reference sequence). The CDR3 is 17 amino acids. The V gene lost 4 bases and the J gene lost 5 bases, with 24 bases spanning the gap. The CDR3 sequence: CASSTEGGIKARYGYTF. CDR3 DNA sequence: TGTGCCAGCAGCACGGAAGGAGGGATAAAAGCCCGATATGGCTACACCTTC.

In this sample, this clone turned up once. CDR3 nucleotides: TGTGCCAGCAGCGCTGGACAGGGGGATTCACCCCTCCACTTT. Its translation is CASSAGQGDSPLHF. This chain uses TRBV9 with TRBJ1-6; TRBD1 agrees at 10 bases. Trimming took 3 bases from V and 8 from J; bases not matched to a gene: 2. This CDR3 region has 14 residues. Germline CDR1 and CDR2: SGDLS and YYNGEE.

This sequence joins TRBV7-8 and TRBJ1-2, with TRBD1 matching 11 bases. The CDR3 has 14 amino acids. Trimming took 6 bases from V and 4 from J; bases not matched to a gene: 4. Germline loops: CDR1 SGHVS, CDR2 FQNEAQ. For the CDR3, the DNA is TGTGCCAGCAGTCGGGGACAGGGGGGCTATGGCTACACCTTC. It codes for CASSRGQGGYGYTF.